These T cell receptor beta chains were read from a single sample in a study of breast tumors, draining lymph nodes, adjacent tissues. TCRdb itself ran the multiplex PCR reads through MiXCR, one entry per CDR3 protein. The sample holds approximately 47,000 distinct CDR3 sequences; more than 20% are singletons and the top ten take approximately 8%. The sequencing sample was made of breast tumor tissue. These receptors all come from a female donor with breast cancer. Some clones in this sample may be carry-over from other donors' samples. Each CDR3 is given with its conserved first and last residue. D genes are given only for firm matches. Clone size, where shown, is once, few, many, or a class for clones that have expanded.

TRBJ2-5	TRBV5-1	NA	NA	15	TGCGCCAGCAGCTTGGGGCAGGGGATGAGTGAGACCCAGTACTTC	CASSLGQGMSETQYF
TRBJ1-2	TRBV6-6	NA	many	10	TGTGCCAGCAGGGCGGATGGCTACACCTTC	CASRADGYTF
TRBJ1-2	TRBV11-2	NA	many	12	TGTGCCAGCAGCAGAGAGAACTATGGCTACACCTTC	CASSRENYGYTF
TRBJ2-1	TRBV30	NA	few	12	TGTGCCTGGAGTAGGCTGGGCAATGAGCAGTTCTTC	CAWSRLGNEQFF
TRBJ2-5	TRBV3-1	TRBD2	NA	16	TGTGCCAGCAGCCATTCTACGGGGGGGCCCCAAGAGACCCAGTACTTC	CASSHSTGGPQETQYF
TRBJ2-3	TRBV7-8	NA	many	17	TGTGCCAGCAGCTTAAGACGGACTGGCTTTAGCACAGATACGCAGTATTTT	CASSLRRTGFSTDTQYF
TRBJ2-7	TRBV5-6	TRBD1	many	13	TGTGCCAGCAGCGGGGGACAGGGCTACGAGCAGTACTTC	CASSGGQGYEQYF
TRBJ2-2	TRBV10-3	NA	medium-sized	14	TGTGCCATCAGTGCCGGGGACCAGTCCGGGGAGCTGTTTTTT	CAISAGDQSGELFF
TRBJ2-3	TRBV12-3/TRBV12-4	TRBD1	once	15	TGTGCCAGCAGTTTAACAGGGGGGAGCACAGATACGCAGTATTTT	CASSLTGGSTDTQYF
TRBJ2-2	TRBV2	NA	many	16	TGTGCCAGCAGTGAACTGGCAGCACGAGGTACCGGGGAGCTGTTTTTT	CASSELAARGTGELFF
TRBJ1-5	TRBV27	NA	few	15	TGTGCCAGCAGTTTACGGGGGGATGACAATCAGCCCCAGCATTTT	CASSLRGDDNQPQHF
TRBJ1-2	TRBV6-5	TRBD1	many	15	TGTGCCAGCAGACCCACCGGGACAGCGCCAGGGGGCTACACCTTC	CASRPTGTAPGGYTF
TRBJ2-3	TRBV7-9	TRBD1	many	14	TGTGCCAGCAGCAGGACAGGGTACACAGATACGCAGTATTTT	CASSRTGYTDTQYF
TRBJ1-4	TRBV5-5	TRBD1	many	18	TGTGCCAGCAGCTCCGGACAGGGGGTGATACTCAAACCTGAAAAACTGTTTTTT	CASSSGQGVILKPEKLFF
TRBJ1-1	TRBV5-4	NA	NA	15	TGTGCCAGCAGCTCCTACAGGGTGGGGAACACTGAAGCTTTCTTT	CASSSYRVGNTEAFF
TRBJ1-2	TRBV6-1	NA	NA	13	TGTGCCGGCAGTGAAGCGGGACCTTATGGCTACACCTTC	CAGSEAGPYGYTF
TRBJ1-5	TRBV6-5	TRBD1	many	16	TGTGCCAGCAGCCCCGTAGGCCAGGGGGCGCGTAGGCCCCAGCATTTT	CASSPVGQGARRPQHF
TRBJ2-1	TRBV5-1	TRBD2	many	15	TGCGCCAGCAGCCCGGGGACTACACCCTACAATGAGCAGTTCTTC	CASSPGTTPYNEQFF
TRBJ1-6	TRBV5-8	NA	many	13	TGTGCCAGCAAGGGGCAAGATAATTCACCCCTCCACTTT	CASKGQDNSPLHF
TRBJ1-2	TRBV25-1	NA	many	12	TGTGCCAGCAGTCAAGGGACATATGGCTACACCTTC	CASSQGTYGYTF
TRBJ2-4	TRBV11-2	NA	NA	13	TGTGCCAGCAGCTTAGAGGCGGTACACATTCAGTACTTC	CASSLEAVHIQYF
TRBJ2-3	TRBV5-8	TRBD2	many	15	TGTGCCAGCAGCTTACATAGCGGGAGGCCAGATACGCAGTATTTT	CASSLHSGRPDTQYF
TRBJ1-2	TRBV6-6	NA	many	12	TGTGCCACCGGGGGGGTGACATATGGCTACACCTTC	CATGGVTYGYTF
TRBJ2-2	TRBV5-1	TRBD2	many	15	TGCGCCAGCAGCGCGGGACTAGCGGGAAGCGGGGAGCTGTTTTTT	CASSAGLAGSGELFF
TRBJ2-6	TRBV5-5	NA	many	14	TGTGCCAGCAGCTTAGGCTCTGGGGCCAACGTCCTGACTTTC	CASSLGSGANVLTF
TRBJ1-2	TRBV12-3/TRBV12-4	TRBD1	many	14	TGTGCCAGCAGTTTTTGGACAGGGGAAGGGGGCTACACCTTC	CASSFWTGEGGYTF
TRBJ1-2	TRBV30	TRBD1	many	14	TGTGCCTGGAGCCGGGACAGGGGTTTCTATGGCTACACCTTC	CAWSRDRGFYGYTF
TRBJ1-2	TRBV20-1	NA	many	13	TGCAGTGCTAGTGGCGGGACTAACTATGGCTACACCTTC	CSASGGTNYGYTF
TRBJ1-4	TRBV7-9	NA	once	14	TGTGCCAGCGGCCTTGGGGGAACTGATGAAAAACTGTTTTTT	CASGLGGTDEKLFF
TRBJ1-5	TRBV18	NA	many	15	TGTGCCAGCTCAACGGGGAGGGATAGCAATCAGCCCCAGCATTTT	CASSTGRDSNQPQHF
TRBJ2-7	TRBV27	TRBD1	many	14	TGTGCCAGCAGTTTGACAGGGGGGACCTACGAGCAGTACTTC	CASSLTGGTYEQYF
TRBJ2-5	TRBV3-1	NA	many	15	TGTGCCAGCAGCCAAGATCGACACCCGGTAGAGACCCAGTACTTC	CASSQDRHPVETQYF
TRBJ2-3	TRBV27	NA	many	18	TGTGCCAGCAGTCCTTCCCCTCGTGATTGGGGGCCCCCAGATACGCAGTATTTT	CASSPSPRDWGPPDTQYF
TRBJ2-2	TRBV20-1	TRBD1	many	12	TGCAGTGCAGCCAGGGGGCGTGGGGAGCTGTTTTTT	CSAARGRGELFF
TRBJ2-3	TRBV19	TRBD2	NA	15	TGTGCCAGTCATAGAAATAGCGGGGGGGCAGATACGCAGTATTTT	CASHRNSGGADTQYF
TRBJ2-6	TRBV19	NA	many	14	TGTGCCAGTAGCACTGGGGGGGGGGCCAACGTCCTGACTTTC	CASSTGGGANVLTF
TRBJ1-5	TRBV10-2	NA	many	15	TGCGCCAGCAGGGTCGCGGGGGGTAGCAATCAGCCCCAGCATTTT	CASRVAGGSNQPQHF
TRBJ1-2	TRBV6-1	NA	many	13	TGTGCCAGCAGTGATCGGGGGGCCTATGGCTACACCTTC	CASSDRGAYGYTF
TRBJ2-3	TRBV6-6	NA	many	14	TGTGCATCTCAGAGTGGGGGCATGACAGATACGCAGTATTTT	CASQSGGMTDTQYF
TRBJ2-7	TRBV10-1	NA	many	14	TGCGCCAGCAGTGATGCCCGACAGCCCGGCGAGCAGTACTTC	CASSDARQPGEQYF
TRBJ2-3	TRBV5-1	TRBD1	many	15	TGCGCCAGCAGCCAGGAAGGACAGGGCACAGATACGCAGTATTTT	CASSQEGQGTDTQYF
TRBJ2-1	TRBV6-1	NA	NA	12	TGTGCCAGCAGTGATGGGACGGGGCCGCGCGACTTC	CASSDGTGPRDF
TRBJ2-3	TRBV10-3	TRBD2	NA	18	TGTGCCATCAGTGAGAAATCCCTAGCGGGAGTTCGCACAGATACGCAGTATTTT	CAISEKSLAGVRTDTQYF
TRBJ2-7	TRBV11-2	TRBD1	many	15	TGTGCCAGCAGCTTGGGGGACAGCCTCTCCTACGAGCAGTACTTC	CASSLGDSLSYEQYF
TRBJ1-1	TRBV10-2	NA	NA	13	TGCGCCAGCAGACCACAGAAGAACACTGAAGCTTTCTTT	CASRPQKNTEAFF
TRBJ1-6	TRBV5-5	NA	many	12	TGTGCCAGCAGCTTGGGATATTCACCCCTCCACTTT	CASSLGYSPLHF
TRBJ1-1	TRBV6-4	NA	NA	15	TGTGCCAGCAGCGAGGTCTGGGGCGCGAACACTGAAGCTTTCTTT	CASSEVWGANTEAFF
TRBJ2-1	TRBV7-8	TRBD1	many	15	TGTGCCAGCAGCTCCTGGCCACAGGGGGAGGAGAGGCAGTTCTTC	CASSSWPQGEERQFF
TRBJ2-2	TRBV19	NA	few	18	TGTGCCAGTAGTATAGCCGTGGGGCGTTTAGGCCGCACCGGGGAGCTGTTTTTT	CASSIAVGRLGRTGELFF
TRBJ2-7	TRBV2	NA	many	12	TGTGCCAGCAGCGCTGAGACAGAGGATATCCACTTC	CASSAETEDIHF
TRBJ1-4	TRBV7-9	NA	NA	13	TGTGCCAGCAGCCGGGCCGAGGATGAAAAACTGTTTTTT	CASSRAEDEKLFF
TRBJ2-7	TRBV7-8	TRBD2	many	16	TGTGCCAGCAGCTTCGGGCTAGCGGGATTTTCCTACGAGCAGTACTTC	CASSFGLAGFSYEQYF
TRBJ1-4	TRBV7-8	NA	many	15	TGTGCCAGCAGCCTGCCCGGACAGCAAAATGAAAAACTGTTTTTT	CASSLPGQQNEKLFF
TRBJ1-4	TRBV7-2	TRBD1	many	14	TGTGCCAGCAGCTATCGACAGGGTTCGGGTCTGGTGTTTTTT	CASSYRQGSGLVFF